This T cell receptor (beta chain) originates from a study of shared clonotypes between healthy human individuals. Study-wide results and limits: Lower generation probabilities were found for non-shared clonotypes than for those shared by all four donors.

Comments on this clone: Its target is unknown.

Clones were sequenced by immunoSEQ multiplex PCR, and TCRdb holds only the in-frame ones, with some missing. The table has around 2,000,000 clones, roughly 94% seen once. Cells designated naive CD8 were CD45RO-negative and were positively selected for CCR7, with terminally differentiated effector memory CD45RA+ cells excluded. Germline-derived CDR1 and CDR2 are SGHVS and FNYEAQ. Deletions cut 1 base from V and 0 bases from J, with 10 bases between. The CDR3 length is 17 residues. This chain uses TRBV7-6 with TRBJ1-6; D gene uncertain. This clonotype was sampled from a man aged 18 to 29 in good health. The sequenced sample consisted of naive CD8+ T cells sorted from blood. The CDR3 bases are TGTGCCAGCAGCTTAGTGGCGGTTACCTCCTATAATTCACCCCTCCACTTT. It translates to CASSLVAVTSYNSPLHF. Combining the CDR3 with reference TRBV7-6 and TRBJ1-6 gives the whole variable domain GAGVSQSPRYKVTKRGQDVALRCDPISGHVSLYWYRQALGQGPEFLTYFNYEAQQDKSGLPNDRFSAERPEGSISTLTIQRTEQRDSAMYRCASSLVAVTSYNSPLHFGNGTRLTVT.